Listed below are T cell receptor beta chains from one sample, sequenced in a study of blood T cell repertoires in COVID-19. Produced via immunoSEQ multiplex PCR; TCRdb's table is partial and in-frame only. This table has around 180,000 clones, about four fifths appearing once. The source material was PBMCs or T cells enriched from blood (not recorded which). These receptors came from a man aged 50-60 years who had recovered from COVID-19. The CDR3 runs from the conserved cysteine through the conserved F or W. Each record gives: J gene, D gene, clone size, V gene, CDR3 protein, CDR3 DNA. The D gene is left open where the match is weak. Where a row states a size, it is once, few, many or the class of an expanded clone; other rows omit it.

J: TRBJ2-2
D: -
size: -
V: TRBV2
CDR3: CASSEARGGNTGELFF
DNA: TGTGCCAGCAGTGAAGCCAGGGGCGGGAACACCGGGGAGCTGTTTTTT

J: TRBJ2-3
D: -
size: -
V: TRBV5-1
CDR3: CASTFGRAGSAISTDTQYF
DNA: TGCGCCAGCACCTTTGGACGGGCGGGGAGCGCAATTTCCACAGATACGCAGTATTTT

J: TRBJ2-3
D: -
size: -
V: TRBV5-1
CDR3: CASSLAGTDTQYF
DNA: TGCGCCAGCAGCTTGGCAGGGACAGATACGCAGTATTTT

J: TRBJ1-4
D: TRBD1
size: -
V: TRBV7-9
CDR3: CASTRRGTGYEKLFF
DNA: TGTGCCAGCACCCGGCGAGGGACAGGGTATGAAAAACTGTTTTTT

J: TRBJ2-1
D: TRBD2
size: -
V: TRBV5-1
CDR3: CASSAGETGDEQFF
DNA: TGCGCCAGCAGCGCGGGGGAGACGGGGGATGAGCAGTTCTTC

J: TRBJ1-3
D: -
size: -
V: TRBV4-1
CDR3: CASSQVGASLGNTIYF
DNA: TGCGCCAGCAGCCAAGTGGGAGCTTCACTTGGAAACACCATATATTTT

J: TRBJ1-1
D: -
size: once
V: TRBV10-3
CDR3: CAIRDTGWNTEAFF
DNA: TGTGCCATCAGGGACACAGGGTGGAACACTGAAGCTTTCTTT

J: TRBJ2-1
D: TRBD1
size: -
V: TRBV2
CDR3: CASSGPRTGDFYNEQFF
DNA: TGTGCCAGCAGCGGACCGAGGACAGGGGATTTTTACAATGAGCAGTTCTTC

J: TRBJ1-1
D: -
size: -
V: TRBV7-2
CDR3: CASSQNRQNTEAFF
DNA: TGTGCCAGCAGCCAGAACCGACAGAACACTGAAGCTTTCTTT

J: TRBJ2-2
D: TRBD1
size: -
V: TRBV19
CDR3: CASSIPRGTGGKAGELFF
DNA: TGTGCCAGTAGTATACCGAGGGGGACAGGGGGCAAGGCCGGGGAGCTGTTTTTT

J: TRBJ1-4
D: TRBD1
size: -
V: TRBV6-5
CDR3: CASTLNGQGYEKLFF
DNA: TGTGCCAGCACCCTGAACGGACAGGGCTATGAAAAACTGTTTTTT

J: TRBJ1-6
D: -
size: -
V: TRBV15
CDR3: CATSRAGGARNSPLHF
DNA: TGTGCCACCAGCAGAGCTGGGGGGGCAAGGAATTCACCCCTCCACTTT

J: TRBJ2-2
D: TRBD1
size: few
V: TRBV10-3
CDR3: CAIKTGGPGELFF
DNA: TGTGCCATCAAGACAGGGGGTCCCGGGGAGCTGTTTTTT

J: TRBJ1-2
D: -
size: -
V: TRBV5-1
CDR3: CASTLAYAGLEGYTF
DNA: TGCGCCAGCACCTTGGCTTATGCAGGGCTTGAGGGCTACACCTTC

J: TRBJ2-3
D: TRBD2
size: once
V: TRBV2
CDR3: CASSFSGGRGDTQYF
DNA: TGTGCCAGCAGTTTTAGCGGGGGCCGGGGAGATACGCAGTATTTT

J: TRBJ2-3
D: -
size: -
V: TRBV3-1/TRBV3-2
CDR3: CASSQTRGGGSYTQYF
DNA: TGTGCCAGCAGCCAAACTAGAGGGGGGGGTAGCTATACGCAGTATTTT

J: TRBJ2-5
D: TRBD1
size: -
V: TRBV19
CDR3: CASSLGQGAKETQYF
DNA: TGTGCCAGTAGTCTAGGACAGGGGGCAAAAGAGACCCAGTACTTC

J: TRBJ1-1
D: -
size: -
V: TRBV6-1
CDR3: CASSEYRGIQEAFF
DNA: TGTGCCAGCAGTGAGTATCGGGGTATTCAGGAAGCTTTCTTT

J: TRBJ1-5
D: -
size: -
V: TRBV28
CDR3: CASRGGAHQPQHF
DNA: TGTGCCAGCAGAGGGGGGGCCCATCAGCCCCAGCATTTT

J: TRBJ1-1
D: -
size: -
V: TRBV6-5
CDR3: CASSYSAVLEAFF
DNA: TGTGCCAGCAGTTACAGTGCGGTACTTGAAGCTTTCTTT

J: TRBJ2-3
D: -
size: -
V: TRBV4-2
CDR3: CASSQDGWRDTQYF
DNA: TGTGCCAGCAGCCAAGATGGGTGGCGGGATACGCAGTATTTT

J: TRBJ2-4
D: -
size: -
V: TRBV6-5
CDR3: CASSSGGTAKNIQYF
DNA: TGTGCCAGCAGTTCTGGGGGGACCGCAAAAAACATTCAGTACTTC

J: TRBJ2-3
D: TRBD1
size: -
V: TRBV5-1
CDR3: CASSPGWGQAPDTQYF
DNA: TGCGCCAGCAGCCCTGGCTGGGGACAGGCCCCAGATACGCAGTATTTT

J: TRBJ2-2
D: -
size: -
V: TRBV18
CDR3: CASSRPRDSGAGELFF
DNA: TGTGCCAGCTCACGCCCCAGGGACTCCGGGGCCGGGGAGCTGTTTTTT

J: TRBJ2-6
D: TRBD1
size: few
V: TRBV3-1/TRBV3-2
CDR3: CASSPRQGLGDVLTF
DNA: TGTGCCAGCAGCCCCCGACAGGGTTTGGGGGACGTCCTGACTTTC

J: TRBJ1-2
D: -
size: once
V: TRBV3-1/TRBV3-2
CDR3: CASHHPNYGYTF
DNA: TGTGCCAGCCATCATCCTAACTATGGCTACACCTTC

J: TRBJ1-5
D: TRBD1
size: -
V: TRBV12-3/TRBV12-4
CDR3: CASSRGSTQPQHF
DNA: TGTGCCAGCAGCAGGGGGAGTACTCAGCCCCAGCATTTT

J: TRBJ1-6
D: TRBD1
size: -
V: TRBV28
CDR3: CASTTGTGGTSPLHF
DNA: TGTGCCAGCACGACCGGGACAGGGGGCACTTCACCCCTCCACTTT

J: TRBJ1-1
D: -
size: -
V: TRBV30
CDR3: CAWSVQQNTEAFF
DNA: TGTGCCTGGAGTGTACAGCAAAACACTGAAGCTTTCTTT

J: TRBJ1-1
D: -
size: -
V: TRBV18
CDR3: CASSIRGQDTEAFF
DNA: TGTGCCAGCTCAATTAGGGGCCAGGACACTGAAGCTTTCTTT

J: TRBJ1-1
D: TRBD1
size: -
V: TRBV27
CDR3: CASRTRDRGNTEAFF
DNA: TGTGCCAGCAGAACGAGGGACAGGGGGAACACTGAAGCTTTCTTT

J: TRBJ1-5
D: TRBD1
size: -
V: TRBV30
CDR3: CAWSTQGDNQPQHF
DNA: TGTGCCTGGAGTACCCAGGGGGATAATCAGCCCCAGCATTTT

J: TRBJ1-5
D: -
size: once
V: TRBV2
CDR3: CASEGGPYNQPQHF
DNA: TGTGCCAGCGAGGGCGGACCGTACAATCAGCCCCAGCATTTT

J: TRBJ1-2
D: TRBD1
size: -
V: TRBV24-1
CDR3: CATRRNRGAGYTF
DNA: TGTGCCACCAGAAGAAACAGGGGTGCTGGCTACACCTTC

J: TRBJ2-5
D: -
size: -
V: TRBV29-1
CDR3: CSVLVQGADQYF
DNA: TGCAGCGTTTTGGTCCAAGGGGCTGACCAGTACTTC

J: TRBJ2-3
D: -
size: -
V: TRBV5-4
CDR3: CASSSMGGLTDTQYF
DNA: TGTGCCAGCAGCTCTATGGGGGGGCTCACAGATACGCAGTATTTT

J: TRBJ2-5
D: -
size: -
V: TRBV19
CDR3: CASKAGRGQETQYF
DNA: TGTGCCAGTAAGGCGGGGAGGGGGCAAGAGACCCAGTACTTC

J: TRBJ2-5
D: TRBD2
size: -
V: TRBV7-2
CDR3: CASSVGGYQETQYF
DNA: TGTGCCAGCAGCGTCGGGGGGTACCAAGAGACCCAGTACTTC

J: TRBJ2-7
D: TRBD1
size: -
V: TRBV3-1/TRBV3-2
CDR3: CASSHKIVGTGQRSHEQYF
DNA: TGTGCCAGCAGCCACAAGATTGTGGGGACGGGACAGAGGTCTCACGAGCAGTACTTC

J: TRBJ1-1
D: -
size: -
V: TRBV19
CDR3: CATRAETRANTEAFF
DNA: TGTGCCACCCGAGCCGAGACGAGGGCTAACACTGAAGCTTTCTTT

J: TRBJ2-7
D: -
size: -
V: TRBV21-1
CDR3: CASSDGTLGSYEQYF
DNA: TGTGCCAGCAGCGACGGGACTCTTGGTTCCTACGAGCAGTACTTC

J: TRBJ1-1
D: -
size: -
V: TRBV6-5
CDR3: CASSYQGMNTEAFF
DNA: TGTGCCAGCAGTTACCAGGGGATGAACACTGAAGCTTTCTTT

J: TRBJ1-1
D: -
size: once
V: TRBV18
CDR3: CASSAVQNTEAFF
DNA: TGTGCCAGCTCGGCCGTCCAGAACACTGAAGCTTTCTTT

J: TRBJ1-1
D: TRBD1
size: -
V: TRBV7-9
CDR3: CASSSETGVFLTAFF
DNA: TGTGCCAGCAGCTCTGAGACAGGGGTGTTCTTAACAGCTTTCTTT

J: TRBJ1-4
D: -
size: -
V: TRBV2
CDR3: CASRQRDTNEKLFF
DNA: TGTGCCAGCAGACAAAGGGACACCAATGAAAAACTGTTTTTT

J: TRBJ1-6
D: -
size: -
V: TRBV3-1/TRBV3-2
CDR3: CASSPYTDSPLHF
DNA: TGTGCCAGCAGCCCTTATACAGATTCACCCCTCCACTTT

J: TRBJ2-3
D: TRBD2
size: -
V: TRBV6-5
CDR3: CASSSASGNTDTQYF
DNA: TGTGCCAGCAGCTCGGCTAGCGGTAACACAGATACGCAGTATTTT

J: TRBJ1-6
D: -
size: few
V: TRBV11-2
CDR3: CASSLDRVNSPLHF
DNA: TGTGCCAGCAGCTTAGATAGAGTTAATTCACCCCTCCACTTT

J: TRBJ1-1
D: TRBD1
size: -
V: TRBV18
CDR3: CASSLQGGTEAFF
DNA: TGTGCCAGCTCACTCCAGGGGGGCACTGAAGCTTTCTTT

J: TRBJ2-6
D: -
size: -
V: TRBV5-4
CDR3: CASSLAAEGVLTF
DNA: TGTGCCAGCAGCTTGGCTGCGGAGGGCGTCCTGACTTTC

J: TRBJ1-1
D: -
size: -
V: TRBV9
CDR3: CASSLSPQTGNTEAFF
DNA: TGTGCCAGCAGTCTATCCCCCCAAACAGGGAACACTGAAGCTTTCTTT

J: TRBJ1-2
D: TRBD1
size: -
V: TRBV18
CDR3: CASSPGDRPRSYGYTF
DNA: TGTGCCAGCTCACCTGGGGACAGACCGCGAAGCTATGGCTACACCTTC